A selection of T cell receptor beta chains follows, all from one sample in a study of OX40 agonist ivuxolimab in advanced cancers. Clones were read by immunoSEQ multiplex PCR, and TCRdb kept only the in-frame ones, dropping some. The table lists over 90,000 clones, roughly 90% of them singletons. The source material was CD4+ or CD8+ T cells sorted from blood, sampled in a trial of the OX40 agonist ivuxolimab. Receptors were obtained from an adult with an advanced solid tumor such as melanoma, head and neck, liver or kidney cancer. Both conserved end residues are part of each CDR3. A D gene is named only where the DNA matches it firmly. A row's size may be missing; if present it is once, few, many or a size class.

d_call	clone_size	v_call	j_call	cdr3_nt	cdr3_aa
-	few	TRBV29-1	TRBJ1-2	TGCAGCGTTGACACAGTTACTAACTATGGCTACACCTTC	CSVDTVTNYGYTF
TRBD2	-	TRBV10-2	TRBJ2-1	TGCGCCAGCAGTGCCCTAGCGGGAGCCAATGAGCAGTTCTTC	CASSALAGANEQFF
-	-	TRBV30	TRBJ1-1	TGTGCCTGGAGCCGGTCCACTGAAGCTTTCTTT	CAWSRSTEAFF
-	few	TRBV10-1	TRBJ1-1	TGCGCCAGCAGTGGATCGATGGAGGCTGAAGCTTTCTTT	CASSGSMEAEAFF
TRBD2	-	TRBV11-2	TRBJ2-7	TGTGCCAGCAGCTTAGCTAGCGGGAGCCCACCCTACGAGCAGTACTTC	CASSLASGSPPYEQYF
-	-	TRBV6-5	TRBJ1-2	TGTGCCAGCAGTTACTCGGGGGTCTATGGCTACACCTTC	CASSYSGVYGYTF
-	-	TRBV6-5	TRBJ2-6	TGTGCCAGCAGTTACTCGTCCGGGGCCAACGTCCTGACTTTC	CASSYSSGANVLTF
TRBD1	once	TRBV5-1	TRBJ1-1	TGCGCCAGCAGCGCACAGGGGAAGAACACTGAAGCTTTCTTT	CASSAQGKNTEAFF
TRBD1	-	TRBV7-2	TRBJ2-3	TGTGCCAGCAGCTTCCGGGGACAGAGCACAGATACGCAGTATTTT	CASSFRGQSTDTQYF
-	-	TRBV7-9	TRBJ1-1	TGTGCCAGCAGCTTCCAGGCGAACACTGAAGCTTTCTTT	CASSFQANTEAFF
-	-	TRBV12-5	TRBJ1-5	TGTGCTAGTGGTTATAGGGAGCCCCAGCATTTT	CASGYREPQHF
-	-	TRBV19	TRBJ1-1	TGTGCCAGTAGTTTTACCCCCAGCTCTGAAGCTTTCTTT	CASSFTPSSEAFF
TRBD1	-	TRBV29-1	TRBJ1-2	TGCAGCGTATCCACCGGGACAGGGCGCTTCTATGGCTACACCTTC	CSVSTGTGRFYGYTF
-	-	TRBV7-9	TRBJ2-1	TGTGCCAGCAGCTTCTTACAGCTCCACGAGCAGTTCTTC	CASSFLQLHEQFF
-	-	TRBV7-2	TRBJ2-1	TGTGCCAGCAGCTTAGTAAGCGGATTAAGGAATGAGCAGTTCTTC	CASSLVSGLRNEQFF
TRBD1	few	TRBV5-1	TRBJ2-1	TGCGCCAGCAGTTTCGGACAGGGACAATACAATGAGCAGTTCTTC	CASSFGQGQYNEQFF
TRBD1	-	TRBV6-5	TRBJ2-7	TGTGCCACCCGGACAGGGGGTCGCTACGAGCAGTACTTC	CATRTGGRYEQYF
-	-	TRBV4-1	TRBJ2-2	TGCGCCAGCAGCCAACCCGACGGGGAGCTGTTTTTT	CASSQPDGELFF
-	-	TRBV15	TRBJ1-1	TGTGCCACCAGCAGACCAGGGTCCTACACTGAAGCTTTCTTT	CATSRPGSYTEAFF
-	-	TRBV10-3	TRBJ1-2	TGTGCCATCAGTCTAGGCCCGGGAGAGGGCTACACCTTC	CAISLGPGEGYTF
-	-	TRBV7-2	TRBJ2-7	TGTGCCAGCAGCTTAAATGGCGGGGCCTACGAGCAGTACTTC	CASSLNGGAYEQYF
-	-	TRBV25-1	TRBJ1-5	TGTGCCAGCAGTGATCAGGGGATGGGTCAGCCCCAGCATTTT	CASSDQGMGQPQHF
-	-	TRBV6-1	TRBJ2-1	TGTGCCAGCAGCTTGAAACTGGGTTCCCCACAGTTCTTC	CASSLKLGSPQFF
TRBD1	once	TRBV19	TRBJ1-5	TGTGCCAGTAGTGTATCCTGGACAGGGATTCTCAATCAGCCCCAGCATTTT	CASSVSWTGILNQPQHF
-	-	TRBV6-6	TRBJ2-1	TGTGCCAGCAGTTACCCCAGGGGCGGGAGTGGTCATGAGCAGTTCTTC	CASSYPRGGSGHEQFF
TRBD1	-	TRBV9	TRBJ1-5	TGTGCCAGCAGCGTCCAGGGGGCGCAGGATCAGCCCCAGCATTTT	CASSVQGAQDQPQHF
TRBD2	-	TRBV19	TRBJ2-3	TGTGCCAGTAGTACTTTCGGACTAGCGGGAAAAGATACGCAGTATTTT	CASSTFGLAGKDTQYF
TRBD1	few	TRBV5-1	TRBJ1-6	TGCGCCAGCAGCCCGGAGGGGGCTGGTTCACCCCTCCACTTT	CASSPEGAGSPLHF
TRBD1	-	TRBV2	TRBJ2-7	TGTGCCAGCAGTAAAGGGACAGGGCCCCTAACCTACGAGCAGTACTTC	CASSKGTGPLTYEQYF